The 8 T cell receptor beta chains presented below share a single source sample, sequenced in a study of blood T cells in healthy people across ages. PCR was performed a second time for about 7 to 11 cycles using a sample-barcoded 5' primer and a J-beta primer mix. TCRdb fed the 5' RACE reads into MiXCR, producing one record per CDR3 protein. The sample lists about 650,000 distinct CDR3 sequences; 52% were seen once. The sequencing sample was made of blood. These receptors came from an elderly woman in good health.

The genes are TRBV27 and TRBJ1-2; no definite D call. The CDR3 covers 14 residues. The V gene lost 8 bases and the J gene lost 1 base, with 14 bases spanning the gap. Germline V lookup: CDR1 MNHEY, CDR2 SMNVEV (reference sequence). The CDR3 DNA reads as TGTGCCAGCCGGGGATGGGGTTTTAACTATGGCTACACCTTC. Protein sequence: CASRGWGFNYGYTF.

Many counts were recorded for this clonotype. The J gene is TRBJ2-3, the V gene TRBV7-3; 7 nucleotides match TRBD1. The CDR3 consists of 16 residues. Per germline, CDR1 SGHTA and CDR2 FQGTGA. Germline trimming cut 2 bases from V and 2 bases from J; bases unmatched to any gene: 7. The DNA of the CDR3 is TGTGCCAGCAGCTTAGCCGGGACAGTTCCCACAGATACGCAGTATTTT. Its protein is CASSLAGTVPTDTQYF.

Concerning this clonotype: A much more abundant neighbour one base away suggests this may be a read error. The V and J genes are TRBV6-2 or TRBV6-3 and TRBJ2-3; no clear D. The CDR3 spans 12 residues. Germline V CDR1 and CDR2: MNHEY, SVGEGT. V was pared by 7 bases and J by 2 bases, with 7 bases between. CDR3 loop: CASTQNTDTQYF. The CDR3 DNA follows: TGTGCCAGCACCCAGAACACAGATACGCAGTATTTT.

This clonotype has more than one count but fewer than ten. This chain links TRBV5-1 with TRBJ1-1; D is unresolved. V gave up 2 bases and J gave up 1 base, with 9 bases separating them. The CDR3 consists of 14 residues. CDR1 and CDR2 (germline): SGHRS, YFSETQ. The CDR3 loop is CASSFGTTNTEAFF. In DNA, the CDR3 is TGCGCCAGCAGCTTTGGAACAACGAACACTGAAGCTTTCTTT. The full variable domain, its missing parts supplied by reference TRBV5-1 and TRBJ1-1, is KAGVTQTPRYLIKTRGQQVTLSCSPISGHRSVSWYQQTPGQGLQFLFEYFSETQRNKGNFPGRFSGRQFSNSRSEMNVSTLELGDSALYLCASSFGTTNTEAFFGQGTRLTVV.

V usage is TRBV2 and J usage is TRBJ2-4; 9 positions agree with TRBD1. V shed 2 bases, J shed 9 bases, and the junction held 2 bases outside the gene matches. This CDR3 comprises 13 residues. Per germline, CDR1 SNHLY and CDR2 FYNNEI. CDR3 sequence: CASSETGGFIQYF. CDR3 sequence (DNA): TGTGCCAGCAGTGAAACAGGGGGCTTCATTCAGTACTTC.

The J gene is TRBJ2-7, the V gene TRBV5-6; TRBD1 or TRBD2 may be the D gene (5 bases each). V lost 3 bases and J 0 bases, leaving 22 bases between the germline ends. This CDR3 spans 18 amino acids. The V gene's germline CDR1 is SGHDT and CDR2 YYEEEE. The CDR3 protein is CASSSLGPGRTFSYEQYF. The CDR3 coding sequence is TGTGCCAGCAGCTCATTGGGCCCAGGGAGAACATTCTCCTACGAGCAGTACTTC.

In regard to this clonotype: Just one base apart from a much larger clone, this may be a read error. This chain joins TRBV18 and TRBJ2-1; tentatively, D is TRBD1 or TRBD2 (6 bases each). Germline V gene data show CDR1 as KGHSH and CDR2 as LQKENI. This CDR3 contains 13 residues. The CDR3 DNA reads TGTGCCGGCTCCCGGGGGACAAACAATGAGCAGTTCTTC. Protein product: CAGSRGTNNEQFF.

The rearrangement links TRBV29-1 to TRBJ1-1, with 7 bases matching TRBD1. Trimming removed 5 bases from V and 4 bases from J; junction bases left unmatched: 7. The CDR3 spans 13 residues. The V gene's germline CDR1 is SQVTM and CDR2 ANQGSEA. The CDR3 region has the DNA TGCAGCGTTAAGACAGGGTCTAGCACTGAAGCTTTCTTT. This sequence encodes CSVKTGSSTEAFF. Combining the CDR3 with reference TRBV29-1 and TRBJ1-1 gives the whole variable domain SAVISQKPSRDICQRGTSLTIQCQVDSQVTMMFWYRQQPGQSLTLIATANQGSEATYESGFVIDKFPISRPNLTFSTLTVSNMSPEDSSIYLCSVKTGSSTEAFFGQGTRLTVV.